Presented here are 32 T cell receptor beta chains from one specimen sequenced in a study of CD8 T cells in ankylosing spondylitis. Each CDR3 protein is one row after TCRdb ran MiXCR on the 5' RACE reads. The table has about 130,000 distinct CDR3 sequences, about 7% seen once. The sequencing input was blood, either unsorted or a sorted T cell fraction (not recorded which). The receptors were gathered from a female donor with ankylosing spondylitis or in good health (not recorded which).

This clonotype was seen ten or more times. This chain connects TRBV27 to TRBJ1-1; no clear D. The CDR3 totals 13 residues. Germline CDR1 and CDR2: MNHEY and SMNVEV (reference sequence). Trimming removed 0 bases from V and 5 bases from J, with 7 bases in between. CDR3 loop: CASSLSVVTEAFF. For the CDR3, the DNA is TGTGCCAGCAGTTTATCGGTGGTTACTGAAGCTTTCTTT.

The table lists this clonotype with a few counts. The chain couples TRBV30 to TRBJ2-7; D is undetermined. The CDR3 is 13 residues long. Trimming shortened V by 0 bases and J by 2 bases, and 8 bases separated the two germline ends. Germline assignment: CDR1 GTSNPN and CDR2 SVGIG (reference sequence). The CDR3: CAWSVEAPYEQYF. The CDR3 nucleotides are TGTGCCTGGAGTGTAGAAGCCCCCTACGAGCAGTACTTC.

This clonotype has at least ten counts. V usage is TRBV18 and J usage is TRBJ2-7, with D perhaps TRBD1 or TRBD2 (5 bases each). This CDR3 has 14 amino acids. CDR1 is KGHSH and CDR2 is LQKENI in the germline V gene. With 2 bases removed from V and 4 bases from J, the gap between germline ends came to 12 bases. The CDR3 nucleotides are TGTGCCAGCTCACCAGAGGGGCCCGGGTACGAGCAGTACTTC. Translated, it gives CASSPEGPGYEQYF.

This clonotype showed up many times. Here the CDR3 reads CASSYLGQGVTGELFF. The CDR3 DNA sequence: TGTGCCAGCAGTTACCTGGGACAGGGGGTCACCGGGGAGCTGTTTTTT. The J gene is TRBJ2-2, the V gene TRBV6-5; 11 bases are shared with TRBD1. The CDR3 sequence is 16 residues long. V lost 2 bases to trimming and J lost 4 bases; unmatched junction nucleotides: 3. Per germline, CDR1 MNHEY and CDR2 SVGAGI.

In DNA, the CDR3 is TGTGCCAGCAGCGCGACAAGCGGGGTCTCCTACAATGAGCAGTTCTTC. Its translation: CASSATSGVSYNEQFF. This rearrangement joins TRBV7-2 to TRBJ2-1; 7 bases agree with TRBD2. There are 16 residues in the CDR3. CDR1 is SGHTA, CDR2 FQGNSA, per germline. V trimming: 5 bases; J trimming: 0 bases; junction bases outside the gene matches: 7.

This clonotype has more than one count but fewer than ten. The chain is built from TRBV20-1 and TRBJ2-3; 10 positions agree with TRBD1. With 5 bases clipped from V and 3 bases from J, the junction kept 8 bases outside the gene matches. Germline V gives CDR1 DFQATT, CDR2 SNEGSKA (reference sequence). The CDR3 has 15 residues. The CDR3, as DNA: TGCAGTGCTCCTAACCCGGGACAGGGGACAGATACGCAGTATTTT. It is translated as CSAPNPGQGTDTQYF.

This clonotype was seen many times. The chain uses TRBV7-6 and TRBJ1-2; TRBD1 might be the D (5 bases). Deletions cut 5 bases from V and 2 bases from J, with 9 bases between. Germline-derived CDR1 and CDR2 are SGHVS and FNYEAQ. The CDR3 contains 13 residues. The CDR3: CASSPGQNYGYTF. The CDR3 nucleotides are TGTGCCAGCAGCCCCGGACAAAACTATGGCTACACCTTC. The full variable domain, in which reference TRBV7-6 and TRBJ1-2 provide the parts outside the CDR3, is GAGVSQSPRYKVTKRGQDVALRCDPISGHVSLYWYRQALGQGPEFLTYFNYEAQQDKSGLPNDRFSAERPEGSISTLTIQRTEQRDSAMYRCASSPGQNYGYTFGSGTRLTVV.

The chain uses TRBV7-9 and TRBJ1-6; 10 bases are a match to TRBD1. Per the germline V gene, CDR1 is SEHNR and CDR2 is FQNEAQ (reference sequence). CDR3 length: 14 amino acids. With 4 bases clipped from V and 13 bases from J, the junction kept 7 bases outside the gene matches. The CDR3 DNA is TGTGCCAGCAGCTCCGGGACAGGGGTTTCGCCCCTCCACTTT. It is translated as CASSSGTGVSPLHF. The full variable domain, its missing parts supplied by reference TRBV7-9 and TRBJ1-6, is DTGVSQNPRHKITKRGQNVTFRCDPISEHNRLYWYRQTLGQGPEFLTYFQNEAQLEKSRLLSDRFSAERPKGSFSTLEIQRTEQGDSAMYLCASSSGTGVSPLHFGNGTRLTVT.

There are a few counts of this clonotype. A much larger clone differs by one base, so this may be a read error. The gene calls are TRBV20-1 and TRBJ1-1, with D tentatively TRBD1 (6 bases). Germline CDR1 DFQATT, CDR2 SNEGSKA (reference sequence). The CDR3 spans 15 residues. The CDR3 sequence: CTARSQGYAHTEAFF. CDR3 nucleotide sequence: TGCACTGCTAGATCCCAGGGGTACGCGCACACTGAAGCTTTCTTT.

The chain carries TRBV27 and TRBJ1-1, with D unclear. Trimming took 3 bases from V and 3 from J, leaving 17 bases between them. This CDR3 has 16 amino acids. CDR1 is MNHEY, CDR2 SMNVEV, per germline (reference sequence). The CDR3 region is CASSLSPSAGYTEAFF. The CDR3, as DNA: TGTGCCAGCAGTTTGTCGCCGTCTGCTGGGTACACTGAAGCTTTCTTT.

This clonotype has ten or more counts. The chain is built from TRBV6-5 and TRBJ2-5, with D possibly TRBD1 on 5 matching bases. Germline lookup yields CDR1 MNHEY and CDR2 SVGAGI. The CDR3 length is 16 residues. V lost 3 bases, J lost 1 base, and 15 bases lay in between. CDR3 region: CASSYGVGVPQETQYF. CDR3 bases: TGTGCCAGCAGTTATGGGGTAGGGGTACCCCAAGAGACCCAGTACTTC.

This clonotype has ten or more counts. This chain joins TRBV7-2 and TRBJ2-7, with 11 positions matching TRBD2. V lost 5 bases to trimming and J lost 2 bases; unmatched junction nucleotides: 11. Germline values: CDR1 SGHTA, CDR2 FQGNSA. CDR3 length equals 17 residues. The CDR3 DNA sequence: TGTGCCAGCAGCCTCCTCCTTAGCGGGGGGGGCCCCTACGAGCAGTACTTC. It specifies CASSLLLSGGGPYEQYF.

This clonotype was found many times. V and J are TRBV4-2 and TRBJ2-3, with 8 nucleotides matching TRBD2. Germline assignment: CDR1 LGHNA and CDR2 YNFKEQ. The ends lost 2 bases at V and 4 bases at J; junction bases unmatched: 8. This CDR3 is 16 amino acids long. In DNA, the CDR3 is TGTGCCAGCAGCCAACCCGGGGGGGCTCCCCCAGATACGCAGTATTTT. Its translation is CASSQPGGAPPDTQYF.

This clonotype was counted a single time. A much more abundant neighbour one base away suggests this may be a read error. The rearrangement joins TRBV7-2 to TRBJ2-3, with unresolved D. The DNA end is a closer match to TRBJ1-5, so the J assignment may be wrong. There are 13 residues in the CDR3. Germline assignment: CDR1 SGHTA and CDR2 FQGNSA. The CDR3, as DNA: TGTGCCAGCAGAAACAGTGGCACAGATACGCAGCATTTT. It translates to CASRNSGTDTQHF.

In this sample, this clonotype turned up a few times. The V gene is TRBV4-3, the J gene TRBJ1-2; D is ambiguous. Trimming removed 1 base at V and 0 bases at J, with 15 bases between. Germline CDR1 is LGHNA and CDR2 is YSLEER. This CDR3 spans 17 amino acids. CDR3 nucleotide sequence: TGCGCCAGCAGCCAAGTATCCTCCGGCTTAGCTAACTATGGCTACACCTTC. As protein: CASSQVSSGLANYGYTF.

This clonotype has only a few counts. The V gene is TRBV20-1, the J gene TRBJ2-7; TRBD1 is a possible D gene (6 bases). The V and J ends lost 7 bases and 0 bases respectively, with 13 bases between them. The germline V gene has CDR1 DFQATT and CDR2 SNEGSKA (reference sequence). This CDR3 comprises 13 residues. CDR3 coding DNA: TGCAGTGTTATTCTGGACAGCTCCTACGAGCAGTACTTC. Translation: CSVILDSSYEQYF.

This clonotype appeared many times. V is TRBV21-1 and J is TRBJ2-7; the table assigns TRBD1, which was not confirmed against the DNA. TRBV21-1 corresponds to a pseudogene. The CDR3 covers 15 residues. The CDR3 loop reads CASSKAPRCFYEQYF. Here the CDR3 DNA reads TGTGCCAGCAGCAAAGCCCCCCGGTGCTTCTACGAGCAGTACTTC.

At least ten counts were recorded for this clonotype. V and J are TRBV5-1 and TRBJ2-1; TRBD2 aligns across 9 bases. J lost 9 bases, V lost 4 bases, and 8 bases had no gene match. The germline V gene has CDR1 SGHRS and CDR2 YFSETQ. CDR3 length: 14 amino acids. The CDR3 DNA reads TGCGCCAGCAGCCCGGGGCGGGGGGGCTTTGAGCAGTTCTTC. This translates into CASSPGRGGFEQFF.

The chain joins TRBV20-1 to TRBJ2-3, with D possibly being TRBD2 (6 bases). The CDR3 is 14 amino acids. V was trimmed by 5 bases and J by 3 bases, leaving 15 bases between them. The germline V gene encodes CDR1 DFQATT and CDR2 SNEGSKA (reference sequence). The CDR3 spells CSARRGQGTDTQYF. The CDR3 DNA sequence: TGCAGTGCTCGGCGGGGTCAGGGTACAGATACGCAGTATTTT.

This clonotype was picked up many times. CDR3 in amino acids: CASSFSGVGYTF. Here the CDR3 DNA reads TGTGCCAGCAGTTTTAGTGGGGTAGGCTACACCTTC. The V and J genes are TRBV28 and TRBJ1-2; D is ambiguous. Deletions cut 3 bases from V and 8 bases from J, with 10 bases between. CDR3 length equals 12 residues. CDR1 and CDR2 from the germline V gene are MDHEN and SYDVKM.

About this clonotype: Given a much more abundant clone one base away, this may be a read error. The chain employs TRBV18 and TRBJ2-5; the match to TRBD1 covers 7 bases. Germline V gives CDR1 KGHSH, CDR2 LQKENI. This CDR3 is built from 14 residues. The CDR3 DNA reads TGTGCCAACTCACCATGGGACAGCCAAGAGACCCAGTACTTC. Amino acids: CANSPWDSQETQYF.

Many counts were recorded for this clonotype. The V gene is TRBV20-1, the J gene TRBJ1-1; the match to TRBD1 covers 8 bases. This CDR3 is built from 14 residues. The germline CDR1 and CDR2 sequences are DFQATT and SNEGSKA (reference sequence). The V gene end was trimmed by 4 bases and the J gene end by 0 bases; junction bases not matched to a gene: 4. CDR3 sequence reads: CSAMGQALNTEAFF. Written as DNA, the CDR3 is TGCAGTGCTATGGGACAGGCGTTGAACACTGAAGCTTTCTTT.

This clonotype was recorded many times. V is TRBV9 and J is TRBJ1-4, with D perhaps TRBD1 (5 bases). Trimming stripped 1 base from V and 2 bases from J, with 12 bases between. CDR3 length equals 16 residues. The germline gives CDR1 SGDLS, CDR2 YYNGEE. CDR3 sequence reads: CASSVNPGRTNEKLFF. The CDR3 bases are TGTGCCAGCAGCGTAAATCCGGGACGCACTAATGAAAAACTGTTTTTT.

A few counts support this clonotype. The chain carries TRBV6-5 and TRBJ2-7; 8 bases align to TRBD1. Trimming cost V 2 bases and J 12 bases; bases outside gene matches: 12. Germline V gene data show CDR1 as MNHEY and CDR2 as SVGAGI. The CDR3 extends over 14 amino acids. As DNA, the CDR3 is TGTGCCAGCAGTTACGGTCAGGGGGCGCTTTGGGTGTACTTC. Protein: CASSYGQGALWVYF.

This clonotype occurred a few times. The V call is TRBV20-1, the J call TRBJ1-5, with 7 bases matching TRBD1. Germline V lookup: CDR1 DFQATT, CDR2 SNEGSKA (reference sequence). After removal of 4 bases from V and 7 bases from J, the junction contained 10 bases not matched to a gene. The CDR3 runs 14 residues. The CDR3 spells CSAKGGLGGQPQHF. The CDR3 coding sequence is TGCAGTGCTAAGGGAGGTCTAGGGGGCCAGCCCCAGCATTTT.

The gene calls are TRBV20-1 and TRBJ2-5; D gene unclear. V gave up 6 bases and J gave up 0 bases, with 8 bases separating them. The germline V gene has CDR1 DFQATT and CDR2 SNEGSKA (reference sequence). The CDR3 is 12 amino acids. DNA of the CDR3: TGCAGTGCCCCTCCCCACCAAGAGACCCAGTACTTC. This encodes CSAPPHQETQYF.

This clonotype occurred many times. The CDR3 DNA follows: TGTGCCAGCAGTTTATGGGGGCAAGCTTTCTTT. It specifies CASSLWGQAFF. The chain recombines TRBV12-3 or TRBV12-4 with TRBJ1-1, with a possible D match to TRBD1 (6 bases). Trimming pared 2 bases from V and 9 bases from J, leaving 7 bases between. The CDR3 spans 11 residues.

This clonotype has ten or more counts. J is TRBJ1-5 and V is TRBV20-1, with D possibly TRBD1 on 6 matching bases. Trimming stripped 5 bases from V and 6 bases from J, with 14 bases between. In germline, CDR1 is DFQATT, CDR2 SNEGSKA (reference sequence). This CDR3 comprises 13 residues. The CDR3 DNA sequence: TGCAGTGCTCAGCGGGGGGCGACTCAGCCCCAGCATTTT. It encodes CSAQRGATQPQHF.

V is TRBV6-5 and J is TRBJ2-1, with D unresolved. CDR3 size: 15 residues. V lost 4 bases, J lost 5 bases, and 15 bases lay in between. The germline CDR1 and CDR2 sequences are MNHEY and SVGAGI. The CDR3 protein is CASSLGLNFDNEQFF. The CDR3 bases are TGTGCCAGCAGTTTGGGCCTCAACTTCGACAATGAGCAGTTCTTC.

In its sample, this clonotype was seen many times. The chain carries TRBV5-1 and TRBJ1-2; 12 nucleotides match TRBD1. The germline gives CDR1 SGHRS, CDR2 YFSETQ. J lost 7 bases, V lost 0 bases, and 16 bases had no gene match. The CDR3 contains 19 residues. The chain's CDR3 is CASSLAPLIRDRGLRGYTF. The CDR3, as DNA: TGCGCCAGCAGCTTGGCCCCTTTGATCCGGGACAGGGGGCTACGTGGCTACACCTTC.

This clonotype came up many times. The chain has TRBV7-3 and TRBJ2-1, with TRBD1 identical over 7 bases. The J segment lost 0 bases and the V segment lost 4 bases, leaving 3 bases of the junction unmatched. The CDR3 length is 15 residues. The germline CDR1 and CDR2 sequences are SGHTA and FQGTGA. The CDR3 loop reads CASSSGQNSYNEQFF. As DNA, the CDR3 is TGTGCCAGCAGCTCGGGACAGAACTCCTACAATGAGCAGTTCTTC.

In its sample, this clonotype was seen many times. CDR3 DNA: TGTGCCAGCAGGACGGGACGGGACACCGGGGAGCTGTTTTTT. This translates into CASRTGRDTGELFF. V usage is TRBV6-1 and J usage is TRBJ2-2; TRBD1 or TRBD2 may be the D gene (5 bases each). The V end was cut by 6 bases, the J end by 3 bases, with 11 bases between. The CDR3 contains 14 residues. The germline V gene encodes CDR1 MNHNS and CDR2 SASEGT.